This TCR beta chain is drawn from a study of blood T cells in healthy people across ages. A J-beta primer mix and a sample-barcoded 5' primer were used in a second PCR of roughly 6 to 12 cycles. With 12 random nucleotides, a template-switch adaptor tagged each individual cDNA molecule. From the 5' RACE reads, TCRdb called clonotypes with MiXCR, one entry per CDR3 protein. The sample shows about 900,000 distinct CDR3 sequences, roughly 52% of them seen only once. Staff drew around 10 milliliters of peripheral blood from each donor. The amount of total RNA extracted per sample was at least 5.5 micrograms. On this clonotype: The antigen remains unidentified.

The germline gives CDR1 MNHEY, CDR2 SMNVEV (reference sequence). The CDR3 totals 14 residues. Study findings and constraints: It was the long-lived donors that had more naive CD4+ cells and higher diversity than aged donors.

The chain joins TRBV27 to TRBJ2-1; no clear D gene. The J call is doubtful: the DNA matches TRBJ2-7 better. This sequence was found in a man aged 30-40 years in good health. The material sequenced was blood. Written as DNA, the CDR3 is TGTGCCAGCAGTTCACCCTCCTCCTACAATGAGCAGTACTTC. It yields the protein CASSSPSSYNEQYF.